Following are 24 T cell receptor beta chains from one sample sequenced in a study of T cell responses to AZD1222 COVID-19 vaccine. Some clones are missing from TCRdb's copy, which holds only in-frame ones; the method was immunoSEQ multiplex PCR. The sample holds roughly 100,000 clones, around nine tenths seen once. The specimen was peripheral blood, collected on day 0 of AZD1222 vaccination. The receptors derive from an adult in good health.

The J gene is TRBJ2-2, the V gene TRBV18; TRBD1 matches at 7 bases. This CDR3 is 16 amino acids long. Looked up from germline, CDR1 is KGHSH and CDR2 is LQKENI. V gave up 0 bases and J gave up 1 base; unmatched junction bases: 2. The chain's CDR3 is CASSPPNRGNTGELFF. The CDR3 DNA reads TGTGCCAGCTCACCACCGAACAGGGGGAACACCGGGGAGCTGTTTTTT. The full variable domain, in which reference TRBV18 and TRBJ2-2 provide the parts outside the CDR3, is NAGVMQNPRHLVRRRGQEARLRCSPMKGHSHVYWYRQLPEEGLKFMVYLQKENIIDESGMPKERFSAEFPKEGPSILRIQQVVRGDSAAYFCASSPPNRGNTGELFFGEGSRLTVL.

The V gene is TRBV4-3, the J gene TRBJ2-2; no definite D call. The CDR3 contains 15 residues. V lost 3 bases and J lost 4, with 12 bases in between. Germline V gene lookup returns CDR1 LGHNA and CDR2 YSLEER. The CDR3 DNA reads TGCGCCAGCAGCCAGGAGCCTAGTCCCACCGGGGAGCTGTTTTTT. Translated, it gives CASSQEPSPTGELFF.

The chain's CDR3 is CATGTGTNQPQHF. CDR3 DNA sequence: TGTGCCACAGGGACGGGAACCAATCAGCCCCAGCATTTT. The genes are TRBV10-3 and TRBJ1-5, with D tentatively TRBD1 (5 bases). Trimming removed 10 bases at V and 3 bases at J, with 13 bases between. In germline, CDR1 is ENHRY, CDR2 SYGVKD. CDR3 size: 13 residues.

The chain carries TRBV19 and TRBJ2-6; D is undetermined. The length of the CDR3 is 15 residues. The germline CDR1 and CDR2 sequences are LNHDA and SQIVND (reference sequence). Between the trimmed V and J ends, which lost 7 bases and 2 bases, there was a span of 12 bases. The CDR3 coding sequence is TGTGCCAGTACCGCATTCCACGCTGGGGCCAACGTCCTGACTTTC. Translated: CASTAFHAGANVLTF.

This chain joins TRBV7-9 and TRBJ1-3; D unresolved. CDR1 is SEHNR and CDR2 is FQNEAQ in the germline V gene (reference sequence). The CDR3 contains 14 residues. V lost 6 bases and J lost 2, with 11 bases in between. The CDR3 DNA follows: TGTGCCAGCAGTCCGGCGGGGACTGGAAACACCATATATTTT. Translated, it gives CASSPAGTGNTIYF.

The V gene is TRBV12-3 or TRBV12-4, the J gene TRBJ1-5; 7 nucleotides line up with TRBD1. Germline trimming cut 3 bases from V and 11 bases from J; bases unmatched to any gene: 7. The CDR3 is 13 residues long. DNA of the CDR3: TGTGCCAGCAGTTTTCTCGGACAGGTGGCCCAGCATTTT. Translation: CASSFLGQVAQHF.

V usage is TRBV11-1 and J usage is TRBJ1-1; 8 bases are a match to TRBD1. Germline lookup yields CDR1 SGHAT and CDR2 FQDESV (reference sequence). The CDR3 extends over 14 amino acids. V dropped 3 bases and J dropped 4; count of bases not matched to a gene: 4. CDR3 in amino acids: CASSFRTGGTEAFF. DNA of the CDR3: TGTGCCAGCAGCTTCCGTACAGGGGGCACTGAAGCTTTCTTT.

This chain connects TRBV27 to TRBJ1-5, with a weak D call TRBD1 (5 bases). The CDR3 covers 13 residues. Germline CDR1 reads MNHEY; CDR2 reads SMNVEV (reference sequence). The V end lost 6 bases, the J end lost 0 bases, and 6 bases lay between the germline ends. CDR3: CASSGTSNQPQHF. CDR3 DNA sequence: TGTGCCAGCAGCGGGACTAGCAATCAGCCCCAGCATTTT.

The chain carries TRBV5-1 and TRBJ2-3; D is undetermined. V was clipped by 3 bases and J by 1 base, with 12 bases between them. In germline, CDR1 is SGHRS, CDR2 YFSETQ. The CDR3 is made up of 15 amino acids. CDR3 residues: CASSSRTAGTDTQYF. Written as DNA, the CDR3 is TGCGCCAGCAGCTCTCGAACAGCTGGCACAGATACGCAGTATTTT. The variable domain in full, with the rest retrieved from reference TRBV5-1 and TRBJ2-3, is KAGVTQTPRYLIKTRGQQVTLSCSPISGHRSVSWYQQTPGQGLQFLFEYFSETQRNKGNFPGRFSGRQFSNSRSEMNVSTLELGDSALYLCASSSRTAGTDTQYFGPGTRLTVL.

The chain recombines TRBV5-4 with TRBJ2-1, with 11 bases identical to TRBD2. The CDR3 runs 18 residues. With V trimmed by 1 base and J by 9 bases, 15 bases remained unmatched. CDR1 is SGHNT, CDR2 YYREEE, per germline (reference sequence). The DNA of the CDR3 is TGTGCCAGCAGCTTGTTCGCGACGACTAGCGGGGCTACGGGTGAGCAGTTCTTC. Translation gives CASSLFATTSGATGEQFF.

The rearrangement joins TRBV19 to TRBJ1-5, with D uncertain. CDR3 length equals 14 residues. Looked up from germline, CDR1 is LNHDA and CDR2 is SQIVND (reference sequence). Trimming pared 2 bases from V and 0 bases from J, leaving 5 bases between. The CDR3 coding sequence is TGTGCCAGTAGTATATCAAATAGCAATCAGCCCCAGCATTTT. Residues: CASSISNSNQPQHF.

This chain uses TRBV3-1 (or the pseudogene TRBV3-2) with TRBJ1-3; 7 nucleotides agree with TRBD1. V gave up 4 bases and J gave up 4 bases; unmatched junction bases: 13. The germline gives CDR1 LGHDT, CDR2 YNNKEL (reference sequence). This CDR3 has 17 residues. The CDR3 region is CASSPPSSLTGGNTIYF. The CDR3 DNA follows: TGTGCCAGCAGCCCTCCTAGTTCCCTGACAGGGGGAAACACCATATATTTT.

The chain joins TRBV7-2 to TRBJ1-1; D is unresolved. The germline CDR1 and CDR2 sequences are SGHTA and FQGNSA. Trimming removed 0 bases from V and 0 bases from J, with 8 bases in between. There are 15 residues in the CDR3. CDR3 nucleotides: TGTGCCAGCAGCTTAGCGGTTACTATGAACACTGAAGCTTTCTTT. Translating gives CASSLAVTMNTEAFF. Full variable domain (missing parts from reference TRBV7-2 and TRBJ1-1): GAGVSQSPSNKVTEKGKDVELRCDPISGHTALYWYRQSLGQGLEFLIYFQGNSAPDKSGLPSDRFSAERTGGSVSTLTIQRTQQEDSAVYLCASSLAVTMNTEAFFGQGTRLTVV.

The chain uses TRBV9 and TRBJ2-7, with D perhaps matching TRBD2 (5 bases). V was trimmed by 3 bases and J by 3 bases, leaving 16 bases between them. The CDR3 loop spans 15 amino acids. Germline CDR1 SGDLS, CDR2 YYNGEE. CDR3 DNA: TGTGCCAGCAGCGCCGGACTTGAGACTTACTACGAGCAGTACTTC. Its translation: CASSAGLETYYEQYF.

The chain recombines TRBV7-8 with TRBJ1-5; 9 bases are a match to TRBD1. This CDR3 spans 17 amino acids. V lost 2 bases, J lost 7 bases, and 12 bases stayed unmatched. Germline loops: CDR1 SGHVS, CDR2 FQNEAQ. The CDR3 loop is CASSLWASDRGGQPQHF. The CDR3 DNA is TGTGCCAGCAGCTTATGGGCCTCGGACAGGGGTGGGCAGCCCCAGCATTTT. The full variable domain, its missing parts supplied by reference TRBV7-8 and TRBJ1-5, is GAGVSQSPRYKVAKRGQDVALRCDPISGHVSLFWYQQALGQGPEFLTYFQNEAQLDKSGLPSDRFFAERPEGSVSTLKIQRTQQEDSAVYLCASSLWASDRGGQPQHFGDGTRLSIL.

V usage is TRBV3-1 (or the pseudogene TRBV3-2) and J usage is TRBJ1-2, with D possibly being TRBD1 (5 bases). V was trimmed by 3 bases and J by 8 bases, leaving 10 bases between them. Per the germline V gene, CDR1 is LGHDT and CDR2 is YNNKEL (reference sequence). This CDR3 region has 12 residues. This CDR3 reads CASSQGGFGYTF. CDR3 DNA sequence: TGTGCCAGCAGCCAGGGGGGGTTCGGCTACACCTTC.

This chain connects TRBV5-1 to TRBJ2-7; D might be TRBD1 or TRBD2, each matching 5 bases. V was cut by 0 bases and J by 3 bases, with 13 bases left in between. Germline CDR1 SGHRS, CDR2 YFSETQ. This CDR3 has 15 residues. The CDR3 region is CASSLGGTVGYEQYF. CDR3 nucleotides: TGCGCCAGCAGCTTGGGAGGGACGGTTGGCTACGAGCAGTACTTC.

The chain joins TRBV19 to TRBJ1-2, with TRBD1 as a possible D gene (6 bases). The V gene lost 6 bases and the J gene lost 4 bases, with 9 bases spanning the gap. CDR1 LNHDA and CDR2 SQIVND come from the germline V gene (reference sequence). The CDR3 covers 12 residues. CDR3 sequence reads: CASRQGSYGYTF. CDR3 bases: TGTGCCAGTAGACAGGGTAGCTATGGCTACACCTTC.

The chain joins TRBV6-5 to TRBJ2-2; 10 bases are shared with TRBD2. The CDR3 spans 16 residues. V was clipped by 0 bases and J by 5 bases; unmatched bases: 3. The germline V gene encodes CDR1 MNHEY and CDR2 SVGAGI. The CDR3 DNA reads TGTGCCAGCAGTTACTCCACTAGCGGGAAGACCGGGGAGCTGTTTTTT. Translation gives CASSYSTSGKTGELFF.

The chain couples TRBV5-1 to TRBJ2-7; D is tentatively TRBD1 or TRBD2 (5 bases each). V was clipped by 9 bases and J by 0 bases, with 16 bases between them. Germline assignment: CDR1 SGHRS and CDR2 YFSETQ. This CDR3 contains 14 residues. The CDR3 region is CATRWDGTSYEQYF. CDR3 DNA sequence: TGCGCCACCCGCTGGGACGGTACCTCCTACGAGCAGTACTTC. The full variable domain, rest sourced from reference TRBV5-1 and TRBJ2-7, is KAGVTQTPRYLIKTRGQQVTLSCSPISGHRSVSWYQQTPGQGLQFLFEYFSETQRNKGNFPGRFSGRQFSNSRSEMNVSTLELGDSALYLCATRWDGTSYEQYFGPGTRLTVT.

The V and J genes are TRBV9 and TRBJ2-3, with unresolved D. CDR3 length: 14 amino acids. V was pared by 4 bases and J by 1 base, with 10 bases between. Germline CDR1 reads SGDLS; CDR2 reads YYNGEE. The chain's CDR3 is CASSTRMGTDTQYF. CDR3 coding DNA: TGTGCCAGCAGCACCCGAATGGGCACAGATACGCAGTATTTT.

Written as DNA, the CDR3 is TGTGCCAGCAGCAAACGACAAATCACGAATCAGCCCCAGCATTTT. It codes for CASSKRQITNQPQHF. This chain uses TRBV21-1 with TRBJ1-5; whether TRBD1, the table's D call, matches the DNA was not checked. TRBV21-1 is reported as a pseudogene. The CDR3 is 15 residues long.

The chain employs TRBV28 and TRBJ1-1; possibly TRBD1 for D (6 bases). CDR3 length: 15 amino acids. Germline CDR1 and CDR2: MDHEN and SYDVKM. The V and J ends lost 3 bases and 5 bases respectively, with 16 bases between them. The CDR3 DNA sequence: TGTGCCAGCAGTTTTGCCGGGGGCGGGGGGACTGAAGCTTTCTTT. Its protein is CASSFAGGGGTEAFF. Filled out from reference TRBV28 and TRBJ1-1, the complete variable domain reads DVKVTQSSRYLVKRTGEKVFLECVQDMDHENMFWYRQDPGLGLRLIYFSYDVKMKEKGDIPEGYSVSREKKERFSLILESASTNQTSMYLCASSFAGGGGTEAFFGQGTRLTVV.

The chain joins TRBV4-1 to TRBJ1-1, with D unclear. The CDR3 extends over 16 amino acids. Germline lookup yields CDR1 MGHRA and CDR2 YSYEKL. V dropped 0 bases and J dropped 2 bases, with 13 bases sitting between them. The CDR3 is CASSQDNGYTNTEAFF. CDR3 DNA sequence: TGCGCCAGCAGCCAAGATAACGGATACACAAACACTGAAGCTTTCTTT.